One sample yielded the 5 T cell receptor beta chains listed below, sequenced in a study of early T cells in non-severe SARS-CoV-2 infection listed by TCRdb under 2021. The library relied on 5' RACE. Sequenced using a NextSeq 500. The public sequencing data were trimmed at Q25 with fastp and processed into clonotypes with MiXCR by TCRdb, which kept only in-frame beta chains. Every distinct CDR3 protein forms one entry, paired with its most common genes and DNA. The sample table holds 25,000 to 35,000 distinct CDR3 sequences, of which around 7% were seen once. Of the sample, about 2.5% is held by the ten largest clones. Input material: whole blood. These receptors originate from an adult who was a healthcare worker with PCR-confirmed SARS-CoV-2 infection or an uninfected control (not recorded which).

This clonotype was detected many times. For the CDR3, the DNA is TGTGCCAGCAGGAGTGGACAGGGCGGCTATGGCTACACCTTC. It is translated as CASRSGQGGYGYTF. V is TRBV6-5 and J is TRBJ1-2, with 8 bases fitting TRBD1. The junction had 7 bases not matched to a gene; V was cut back by 6 bases and J by 4 bases. Germline lookup yields CDR1 MNHEY and CDR2 SVGAGI. The CDR3 extends over 14 amino acids.

This clonotype was detected ten times or more. The rearrangement links TRBV28 to TRBJ2-3; tentative D call: TRBD2 (6 bases). The CDR3 is 14 amino acids. V was clipped by 6 bases and J by 3 bases, with 13 bases between them. Germline CDR1 MDHEN, CDR2 SYDVKM. CDR3 DNA: TGTGCCAGCAGCCCGGTCGGGGGAACAGATACGCAGTATTTT. Encoded protein: CASSPVGGTDTQYF.

The chain couples TRBV28 to TRBJ2-3; 12 bases match TRBD1. This CDR3 is built from 17 residues. Trimming at V came to 5 bases and at J to 2 bases, leaving 8 bases not matched to a gene. CDR1 MDHEN and CDR2 SYDVKM come from the germline V gene. The CDR3: CASSGDRGRSDTDTQYF. The DNA for the CDR3 is TGTGCCAGCAGTGGGGACAGGGGGCGTTCTGACACAGATACGCAGTATTTT.

This clonotype was picked up many times. This chain uses TRBV7-9 with TRBJ2-1; possible D gene TRBD1, 5 bases. V dropped 0 bases and J dropped 5 bases, with 20 bases sitting between them. The germline CDR1 and CDR2 sequences are SEHNR and FQNEAQ (reference sequence). There are 18 residues in the CDR3. For the CDR3, the DNA is TGTGCCAGCAGCTTAGCGGGTACAGGCCAACTCATACACAATGAGCAGTTCTTC. It specifies CASSLAGTGQLIHNEQFF. The whole variable domain, remainder taken from reference TRBV7-9 and TRBJ2-1, is DTGVSQNPRHKITKRGQNVTFRCDPISEHNRLYWYRQTLGQGPEFLTYFQNEAQLEKSRLLSDRFSAERPKGSFSTLEIQRTEQGDSAMYLCASSLAGTGQLIHNEQFFGPGTRLTVL.

In this sample, this clonotype turned up many times. V usage is TRBV12-3 or TRBV12-4 and J usage is TRBJ1-2, with 9 bases lining up with TRBD1. V trimming: 4 bases; J trimming: 8 bases; junction bases outside the gene matches: 8. This CDR3 has 14 amino acids. The CDR3 here is CASSSTGGATGYTF. Here the CDR3 DNA reads TGTGCCAGCAGTTCAACAGGGGGCGCGACCGGCTACACCTTC.